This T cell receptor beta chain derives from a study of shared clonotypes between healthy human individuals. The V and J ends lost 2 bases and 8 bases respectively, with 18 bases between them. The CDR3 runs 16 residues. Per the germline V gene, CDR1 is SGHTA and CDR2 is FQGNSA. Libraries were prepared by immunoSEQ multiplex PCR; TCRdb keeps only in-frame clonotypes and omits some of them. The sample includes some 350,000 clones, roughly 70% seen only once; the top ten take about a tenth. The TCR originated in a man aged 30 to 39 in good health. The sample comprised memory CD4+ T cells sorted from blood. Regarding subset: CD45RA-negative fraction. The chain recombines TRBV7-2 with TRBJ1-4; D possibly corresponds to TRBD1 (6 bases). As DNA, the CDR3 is TGTGCCAGCAGCTTAAATACGGGGGGCGGTGGCGAAAAACTGTTTTTT. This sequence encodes CASSLNTGGGGEKLFF. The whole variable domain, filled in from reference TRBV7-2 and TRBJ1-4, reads GAGVSQSPSNKVTEKGKDVELRCDPISGHTALYWYRQSLGQGLEFLIYFQGNSAPDKSGLPSDRFSAERTGGSVSTLTIQRTQQEDSAVYLCASSLNTGGGGEKLFFGSGTQLSVL.